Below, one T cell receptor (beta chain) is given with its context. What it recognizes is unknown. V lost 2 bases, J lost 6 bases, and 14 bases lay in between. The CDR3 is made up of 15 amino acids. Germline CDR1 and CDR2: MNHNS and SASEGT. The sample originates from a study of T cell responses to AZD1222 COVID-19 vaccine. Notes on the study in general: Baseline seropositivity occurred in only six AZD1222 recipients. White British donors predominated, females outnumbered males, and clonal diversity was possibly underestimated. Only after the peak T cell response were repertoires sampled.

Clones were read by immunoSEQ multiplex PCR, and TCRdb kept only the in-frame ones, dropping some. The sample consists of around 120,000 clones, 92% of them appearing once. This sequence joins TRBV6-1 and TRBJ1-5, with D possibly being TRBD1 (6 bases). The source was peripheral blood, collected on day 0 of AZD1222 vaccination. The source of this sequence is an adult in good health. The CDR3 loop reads CASSEWAGVSQPQHF. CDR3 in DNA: TGTGCCAGCAGTGAATGGGCAGGGGTGAGTCAGCCCCAGCATTTT.